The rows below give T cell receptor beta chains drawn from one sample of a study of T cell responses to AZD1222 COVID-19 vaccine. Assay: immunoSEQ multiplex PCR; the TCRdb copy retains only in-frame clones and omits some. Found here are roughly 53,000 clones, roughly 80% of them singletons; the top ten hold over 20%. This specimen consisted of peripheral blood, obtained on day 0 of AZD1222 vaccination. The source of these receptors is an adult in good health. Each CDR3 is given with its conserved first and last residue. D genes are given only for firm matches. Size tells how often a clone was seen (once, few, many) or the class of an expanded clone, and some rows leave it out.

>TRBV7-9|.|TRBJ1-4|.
TGTGCCAGCAGCTCCCTAGGGGGAAATGAAAAACTGTTTTTT
CASSSLGGNEKLFF
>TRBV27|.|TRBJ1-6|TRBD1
TGTGCCAGCAGTTTATCCCAAACACTCCGGACAGGGGGCGATTCACCCCTCCACTTT
CASSLSQTLRTGGDSPLHF
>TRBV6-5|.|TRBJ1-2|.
TGTGCCAGCAGTTACGCGGACAGCTACTATGGCTACACCTTC
CASSYADSYYGYTF
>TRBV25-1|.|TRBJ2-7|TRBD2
TGTGCCAGCAGTGAGTCTAGCGGGGACCTCTACGAGCAGTACTTC
CASSESSGDLYEQYF
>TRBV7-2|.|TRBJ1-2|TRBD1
TGTGCCAGCAGCTTAGGGGGACAGGGGGCGGATGGCTACACCTTC
CASSLGGQGADGYTF
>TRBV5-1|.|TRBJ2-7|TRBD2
TGCGCCAGCAGCCCCGGACTAGCGGGATCGGAGGAGCAGTACTTC
CASSPGLAGSEEQYF
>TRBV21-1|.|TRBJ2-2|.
TGTGCCAGCAGCAAATACCCCGCCTGGGAGCTGTTTTTT
CASSKYPAWELFF
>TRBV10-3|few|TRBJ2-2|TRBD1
TGTGCCATCAGTGACGGACAGGGTAGATCCGGGGAGCTGTTTTTT
CAISDGQGRSGELFF
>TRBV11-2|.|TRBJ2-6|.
TGTGCCAGCAGCTCACAGCACAACCTCTCTGGGGCCAACGTCCTGACTTTC
CASSSQHNLSGANVLTF
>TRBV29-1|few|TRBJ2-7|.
TGCAGCGTTGAAGATAGAGTGGGCGAGCAGTACTTC
CSVEDRVGEQYF
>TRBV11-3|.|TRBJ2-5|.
TGTGCCAGCAGCTTAGAGTGGGGGCCTATAGAGACCCAGTACTTC
CASSLEWGPIETQYF
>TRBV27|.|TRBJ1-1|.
TGTGCCAGCAGTTTGCGCAGGGGAATTGAAGCTTTCTTT
CASSLRRGIEAFF
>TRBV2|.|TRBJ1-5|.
TGTGCCAGCAGTGAAACTAGGGGTAGCAATCAGCCCCAGCATTTT
CASSETRGSNQPQHF
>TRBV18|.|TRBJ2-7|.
TGTGCCAGCTCACAGTCTACCGGGACCACCTACGAGCAGTACTTC
CASSQSTGTTYEQYF
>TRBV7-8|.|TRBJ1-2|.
TGTGCCAGCAGCTTCTCGGGGCTTGTAGGTGGCTACACCTTC
CASSFSGLVGGYTF
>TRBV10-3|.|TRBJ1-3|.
TGTGCCATCAGTGAAGGAAACACCATATATTTT
CAISEGNTIYF
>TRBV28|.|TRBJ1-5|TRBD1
TGTGCCAGCAGTGCGAGGGACAGTCGAAATCAGCCCCAGCATTTT
CASSARDSRNQPQHF
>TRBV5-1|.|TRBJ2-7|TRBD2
TGCGCCAGCAGCTGGGCGTCTAGCGGCACCTACGAGCAGTACTTC
CASSWASSGTYEQYF
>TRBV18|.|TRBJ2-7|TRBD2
TGTGCCAGCTCACCCTCATTGGCTAGCGGGAACTACGAGCAGTACTTC
CASSPSLASGNYEQYF
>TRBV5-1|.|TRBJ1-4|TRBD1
TGCGCCAGCAGCATGACAGGGCTTTGGGAAAAACTGTTTTTT
CASSMTGLWEKLFF
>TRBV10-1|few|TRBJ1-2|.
TGCGCCAGCAGTGAGGCAGGGGATGGCTACACCTTC
CASSEAGDGYTF
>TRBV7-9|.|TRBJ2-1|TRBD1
TGTGCCAGCAGCTTGGACGGGACAGGGAAGCATGAGCAGTTCTTC
CASSLDGTGKHEQFF
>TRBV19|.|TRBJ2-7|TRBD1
TGTGCCAGTAGCGACAGGGATAGCGAGCAGTACTTC
CASSDRDSEQYF
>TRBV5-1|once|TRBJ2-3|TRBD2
TGCGCCAGCACTAGCGGGGCCAGCACAGATACGCAGTATTTT
CASTSGASTDTQYF
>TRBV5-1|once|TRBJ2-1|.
TGCGCCAGCAGCTCCGCACAGCGGGTATCCTACAATGAGCAGTTCTTC
CASSSAQRVSYNEQFF
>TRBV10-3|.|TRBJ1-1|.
TGTGCCATCATAATGGGACTGGTAAGGCGGAACACTGAAGCTTTCTTT
CAIIMGLVRRNTEAFF
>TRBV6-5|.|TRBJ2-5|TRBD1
TGTGCCAGCGGGGACAGGGGGCAGGAGACCCAGTACTTC
CASGDRGQETQYF
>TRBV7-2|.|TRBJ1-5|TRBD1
TGTGCCAGCAGCCCTATGACAGGGTCGGGCAATCAGCCCCAGCATTTT
CASSPMTGSGNQPQHF
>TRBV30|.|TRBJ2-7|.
TGTGCCTGGAGTATCCTCGGGGGCGGGGAGAGTTACGAGCAGTACTTC
CAWSILGGGESYEQYF
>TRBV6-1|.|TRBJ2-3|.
TGTGCCAGCAGTGAAGGCTGGGGTGGCACAGATACGCAGTATTTT
CASSEGWGGTDTQYF
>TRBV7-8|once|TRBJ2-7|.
TGTGCCAGCAGCTTATACGACAACTACGAGCAGTACTTC
CASSLYDNYEQYF
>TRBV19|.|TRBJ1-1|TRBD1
TGTGCCAGTAGTCTATCAGGGGGCACTGAAGCTTTCTTT
CASSLSGGTEAFF